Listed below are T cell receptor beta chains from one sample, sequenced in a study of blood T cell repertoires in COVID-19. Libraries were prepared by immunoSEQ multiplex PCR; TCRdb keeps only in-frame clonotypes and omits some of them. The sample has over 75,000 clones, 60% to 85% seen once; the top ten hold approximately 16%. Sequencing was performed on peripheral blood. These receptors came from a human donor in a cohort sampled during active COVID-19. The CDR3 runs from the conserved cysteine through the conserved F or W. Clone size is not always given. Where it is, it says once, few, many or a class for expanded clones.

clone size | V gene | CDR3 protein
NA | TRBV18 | CASSSGLAGSRNEQFF
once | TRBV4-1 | CASSQELAVYNEQFF
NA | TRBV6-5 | CASKGGGVNEKLFF
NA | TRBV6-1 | CASSEAPRGYWEAFF
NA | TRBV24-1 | CATGIRGQGNNEQFF
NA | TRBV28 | CASSLGTSGGLDTQYF
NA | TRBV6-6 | CASRQGDTEAFF
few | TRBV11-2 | CASSLGDSYEQYF
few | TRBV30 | CAWSEDRNSPLHF
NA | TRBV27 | CASRDLGTGVTEAFF